This note documents a single T cell receptor (beta chain) sequence. Antigen unknown. The junction departs from germline at one end; a sequencing error may be responsible. TRB rearrangements were amplified by multiplex PCR with BIOMED2 TRB-A/B primers. One entry per CDR3 protein results from TCRdb running MiXCR on the multiplex PCR reads. The sample carries about 14,000 distinct CDR3 sequences, more than 25% recorded once. Germline CDR1 is SGHVT and CDR2 is SQSDAQ. The CDR3 contains 15 residues. The record originates from a study of T and B cells in COVID-19 patients. Study overall: The recovered patients had mostly mild to moderate COVID-19 with outpatient management. Most of the 20 active-infection patients had comorbidities associated with unfavorable COVID-19 outcome. Critical illness requiring mechanical ventilation or extracorporeal membrane oxygenation affected about 65% of the 20 active-infection patients. General study points: At recovery TRB diversity and richness exceeded healthy donors, after highly clonal active COVID-19 repertoires.

From blood, about 240-550 ng of genomic DNA served as TRB template. The TCR originated in a human donor who had recovered from COVID-19. V gene TRBV7-4 combines with J gene TRBJ1-4; maybe TRBD1 (5 bases). The sample was blood. CDR3 loop: CVSSLNSGGSEKLFF. CDR3 bases: TGTGTCAGCAGCTTAAATTCTGGGGGGAGTGAAAAACTGTTTTTT. Complete variable domain (other parts from reference TRBV7-4 and TRBJ1-4): GAGVSQSPRYKVAKRGRDVALRCDSISGHVTLYWYRQTLGQGSEVLTYSQSDAQRDKSGRPSGRFSAERPERSVSTLKIQRTEQGDSAVYLCVSSLNSGGSEKLFFGSGTQLSVL.